This T cell receptor beta chain is from a study of control samples from healthy donors and cancer patients. This CDR3 is built from 12 residues. Trimming removed 5 bases from V and 6 bases from J, with 10 bases in between. Germline values: CDR1 SEHNR, CDR2 FQNEAQ (reference sequence). Data came from immunoSEQ multiplex PCR; TCRdb stores just in-frame clones and leaves some out. Of fewer than 200,000 clones listed, around 95% are singletons. V gene TRBV7-9 combines with J gene TRBJ1-2; possibly TRBD1 for D (6 bases). Input material: blood. This sequence was found in a woman aged 60-75 years in good health. DNA for the CDR3: TGTGCCAGCAGCGCGACAGGAAATGGCTACACCTTC. Translated, it gives CASSATGNGYTF. The full variable domain, with the rest looked up from reference TRBV7-9 and TRBJ1-2, is DTGVSQNPRHKITKRGQNVTFRCDPISEHNRLYWYRQTLGQGPEFLTYFQNEAQLEKSRLLSDRFSAERPKGSFSTLEIQRTEQGDSAMYLCASSATGNGYTFGSGTRLTVV.